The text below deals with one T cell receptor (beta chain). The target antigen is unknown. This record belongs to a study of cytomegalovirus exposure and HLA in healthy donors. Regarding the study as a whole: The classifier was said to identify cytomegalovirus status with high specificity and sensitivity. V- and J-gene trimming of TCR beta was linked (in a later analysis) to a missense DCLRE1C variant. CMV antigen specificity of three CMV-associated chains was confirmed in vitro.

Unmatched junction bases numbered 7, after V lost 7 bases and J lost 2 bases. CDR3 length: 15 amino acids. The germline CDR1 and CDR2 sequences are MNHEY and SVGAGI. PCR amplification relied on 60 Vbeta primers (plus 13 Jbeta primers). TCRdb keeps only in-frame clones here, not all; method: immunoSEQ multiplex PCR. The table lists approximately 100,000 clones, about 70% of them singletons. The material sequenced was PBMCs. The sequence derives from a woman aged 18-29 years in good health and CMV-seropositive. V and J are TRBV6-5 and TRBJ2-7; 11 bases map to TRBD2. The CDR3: CASTSGLADTYEQYF. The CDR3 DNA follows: TGTGCCAGCACTTCGGGACTAGCGGATACCTACGAGCAGTACTTC.